This T cell receptor beta chain was recovered during a study of tumor-infiltrating lymphocytes in primary liver carcinoma. The study, taken as a whole, reports: Roughly 7.5-24% of top clones, and no more, occurred in all five tumor regions.

About this clonotype: Its antigen is currently unknown.

Co-extraction of both nucleic acids (RNA and DNA) used roughly 19-33 mg of unsorted bulk tissue. The study enrolled treatment-naive patients with chronic HBV infection. Tumor samples were assessed, and every one had over 90% viable tumor cells. The investigators made TCR beta cDNA from about 0.45 ug total RNA, using a constant-region primer. Amplification in three nested multiplex PCR rounds with slightly modified ARM-PCR gave rise to TCR beta libraries. A C-beta reverse primer and TRBV1-TRBV30 forward primers served in each of the first two PCR rounds, at ten to eleven cycles apiece. One entry per CDR3 protein results from TCRdb running MiXCR on the multiplex PCR reads. This sample yields around 100,000 distinct CDR3 sequences, of which almost 70% are seen a single time; around 9.5% belongs to the top ten. Germline values: CDR1 MNHEY, CDR2 SVGAGI. The CDR3 extends over 11 amino acids. The V and J ends lost 6 bases and 14 bases respectively, with 16 bases between them.

The sequence was collected from a woman aged 55-75 years with primary liver carcinoma and hepatitis B virus infection. Sequenced input: liver tumor tissue from sampling region 5. Indicated subset: tumor region T5, tumor centre. The chain recombines TRBV6-5 with TRBJ2-5; D is uncertain. The CDR3 sequence: CASRQARGDYF. The CDR3 DNA sequence: TGTGCCAGCAGGCAAGCGCGAGGAGACTACTTC.